The rows below give T cell receptor beta chains drawn from one sample of a study of early T cells in non-severe SARS-CoV-2 infection. TCRdb recomputed calls from the 5' RACE reads with MiXCR, one row per CDR3 protein. In the table there are more than 45,000 distinct CDR3 sequences, 6% to 8.5% of which are singletons. Sequencing used whole blood. The receptors stem from an adult who was a healthcare worker with PCR-confirmed SARS-CoV-2 infection or an uninfected control (not recorded which). Each CDR3 is given with its conserved first and last residue. The D gene is left open where the match is weak. For some rows the clone size is stated as once, few or many, or as a class when expanded; others skip it.

CDR3 protein: CASIYRPEGEAFF; CDR3 DNA: TGTGCCAGCATCTATCGCCCAGAAGGTGAAGCTTTCTTT; D gene: NA; J gene: TRBJ1-1; V gene: TRBV28; clone size: NA
CDR3 protein: CASSLTPTSGIYEQYF; CDR3 DNA: TGTGCCAGCAGCTTAACCCCCACTAGCGGGATCTACGAGCAGTACTTC; D gene: TRBD2; J gene: TRBJ2-7; V gene: TRBV11-1; clone size: NA
CDR3 protein: CASSPISSGSVNIQYF; CDR3 DNA: TGTGCCAGCTCACCGATTTCTAGCGGGAGTGTGAACATTCAGTACTTC; D gene: TRBD2; J gene: TRBJ2-4; V gene: TRBV18; clone size: few
CDR3 protein: CASTDQDRGRTDTQYF; CDR3 DNA: TGTGCCAGCACTGACCAGGACAGGGGGCGCACAGATACGCAGTATTTT; D gene: TRBD1; J gene: TRBJ2-3; V gene: TRBV2; clone size: few
CDR3 protein: CASTPFGNTEAFF; CDR3 DNA: TGTGCCAGCACCCCTTTCGGGAACACTGAAGCTTTCTTT; D gene: NA; J gene: TRBJ1-1; V gene: TRBV6-6; clone size: many
CDR3 protein: CASSDPAGVADTQYF; CDR3 DNA: TGTGCCAGCAGTGATCCGGCGGGAGTGGCAGATACGCAGTATTTT; D gene: TRBD2; J gene: TRBJ2-3; V gene: TRBV6-1; clone size: NA
CDR3 protein: CASSSSSPGEQYF; CDR3 DNA: TGTGCCAGCAGCTCCTCCTCTCCGGGGGAGCAGTACTTC; D gene: NA; J gene: TRBJ2-7; V gene: TRBV11-2; clone size: NA
CDR3 protein: CASSLGGSHEQYF; CDR3 DNA: TGTGCCAGCAGCCTGGGCGGGAGCCACGAGCAGTACTTC; D gene: TRBD2; J gene: TRBJ2-7; V gene: TRBV7-6; clone size: few
CDR3 protein: CASSVGTSATYEQYF; CDR3 DNA: TGTGCCAGCAGCGTAGGAACTAGCGCCACCTACGAGCAGTACTTC; D gene: TRBD2; J gene: TRBJ2-7; V gene: TRBV9; clone size: many
CDR3 protein: CASSISSAQYF; CDR3 DNA: TGTGCCAGCAGCATTAGTAGCGCGCAGTATTTT; D gene: NA; J gene: TRBJ2-3; V gene: TRBV11-2; clone size: NA
CDR3 protein: CASSVAGGTYNEQFF; CDR3 DNA: TGTGCCAGTAGTGTAGCGGGAGGAACGTACAATGAGCAGTTCTTC; D gene: TRBD2; J gene: TRBJ2-1; V gene: TRBV19; clone size: NA
CDR3 protein: CASRPSAGELFF; CDR3 DNA: TGTGCCAGCAGGCCTAGCGCCGGGGAGCTGTTTTTT; D gene: NA; J gene: TRBJ2-2; V gene: TRBV7-8; clone size: few
CDR3 protein: CASSDRGSSYNSPLHF; CDR3 DNA: TGTGCCAGCAGCGACAGGGGCAGCTCCTATAATTCACCCCTCCACTTT; D gene: TRBD1; J gene: TRBJ1-6; V gene: TRBV2; clone size: NA
CDR3 protein: CASSLNGYTF; CDR3 DNA: TGTGCCAGCAGCTTAAACGGCTACACCTTC; D gene: NA; J gene: TRBJ1-2; V gene: TRBV7-3; clone size: NA
CDR3 protein: CASSPRGPYEQYF; CDR3 DNA: TGTGCCAGCAGTCCCCGGGGCCCCTACGAGCAGTACTTC; D gene: NA; J gene: TRBJ2-7; V gene: TRBV27; clone size: NA
CDR3 protein: CASRIQVNSYNEQFF; CDR3 DNA: TGTGCCAGCAGGATACAGGTGAACTCCTACAATGAGCAGTTCTTC; D gene: NA; J gene: TRBJ2-1; V gene: TRBV12-3/TRBV12-4; clone size: NA
CDR3 protein: CSAGDRQNEQYF; CDR3 DNA: TGCAGCGCGGGGGACAGGCAAAACGAGCAGTACTTC; D gene: TRBD1; J gene: TRBJ2-7; V gene: TRBV29-1; clone size: many
CDR3 protein: CASSLSIGSNYGYTF; CDR3 DNA: TGTGCCAGCAGTTTATCAATCGGATCTAACTATGGCTACACCTTC; D gene: NA; J gene: TRBJ1-2; V gene: TRBV28; clone size: many
CDR3 protein: CASATGTPPNEQFF; CDR3 DNA: TGTGCCAGCGCCACCGGGACACCTCCGAATGAGCAGTTCTTC; D gene: NA; J gene: TRBJ2-1; V gene: TRBV7-7; clone size: few
CDR3 protein: CASSLGTGPDTQYF; CDR3 DNA: TGCGCCAGCAGCCTCGGGACAGGGCCAGATACGCAGTATTTT; D gene: TRBD1; J gene: TRBJ2-3; V gene: TRBV5-1; clone size: many
CDR3 protein: CASSLGLAGETDTQYF; CDR3 DNA: TGTGCCAGCAGCCTAGGACTAGCGGGAGAGACAGATACGCAGTATTTT; D gene: TRBD2; J gene: TRBJ2-3; V gene: TRBV5-4; clone size: NA
CDR3 protein: CASGLQGSNQPQHF; CDR3 DNA: TGTGCCAGCGGGTTACAGGGGTCCAATCAGCCCCAGCATTTT; D gene: TRBD1; J gene: TRBJ1-5; V gene: TRBV2; clone size: NA
CDR3 protein: CSAGQPADTQYF; CDR3 DNA: TGCAGCGCAGGACAACCCGCAGATACGCAGTATTTT; D gene: NA; J gene: TRBJ2-3; V gene: TRBV29-1; clone size: NA
CDR3 protein: CASSLGAGRNEQFF; CDR3 DNA: TGTGCCAGCAGCTTAGGTGCAGGTCGGAATGAGCAGTTCTTC; D gene: NA; J gene: TRBJ2-1; V gene: TRBV7-3; clone size: NA
CDR3 protein: CASGIGGPTDTQYF; CDR3 DNA: TGCGCCAGCGGGATAGGGGGCCCCACAGATACGCAGTATTTT; D gene: TRBD1; J gene: TRBJ2-3; V gene: TRBV5-1; clone size: NA
CDR3 protein: CASSQVPGEEQYF; CDR3 DNA: TGCGCCAGCAGCCAAGTCCCAGGGGAGGAGCAGTACTTC; D gene: NA; J gene: TRBJ2-7; V gene: TRBV4-1; clone size: NA
CDR3 protein: CASTAGVPNNEQFF; CDR3 DNA: TGCGCCAGCACCGCGGGAGTCCCCAACAATGAGCAGTTCTTC; D gene: TRBD2; J gene: TRBJ2-1; V gene: TRBV5-1; clone size: many
CDR3 protein: CASSFGGDEQYF; CDR3 DNA: TGTGCCAGCAGTTTTGGGGGGGACGAGCAGTACTTC; D gene: TRBD2; J gene: TRBJ2-7; V gene: TRBV28; clone size: many
CDR3 protein: CSADSSRKSPYEQYF; CDR3 DNA: TGCAGTGCTGATTCTAGCAGAAAATCGCCCTACGAGCAGTACTTC; D gene: NA; J gene: TRBJ2-7; V gene: TRBV20-1; clone size: many
CDR3 protein: CAWSSGTGGREQYF; CDR3 DNA: TGTGCCTGGAGCTCCGGGACAGGGGGCCGGGAGCAGTACTTC; D gene: TRBD1; J gene: TRBJ2-7; V gene: TRBV30; clone size: many
CDR3 protein: CSVVKGLNTEAFF; CDR3 DNA: TGCAGCGTTGTAAAGGGGTTGAACACTGAAGCTTTCTTT; D gene: NA; J gene: TRBJ1-1; V gene: TRBV29-1; clone size: NA
CDR3 protein: CASSREGPAKNIQYF; CDR3 DNA: TGTGCCAGCAGCCGCGAGGGCCCAGCCAAAAACATTCAGTACTTC; D gene: NA; J gene: TRBJ2-4; V gene: TRBV5-4; clone size: many
CDR3 protein: CASSSGGQETQYF; CDR3 DNA: TGTGCCAGCAGCTCTGGGGGCCAAGAGACCCAGTACTTC; D gene: NA; J gene: TRBJ2-5; V gene: TRBV7-9; clone size: few
CDR3 protein: CASSHLAGFKETQYF; CDR3 DNA: TGTGCCAGCAGCCATCTAGCGGGTTTTAAAGAGACCCAGTACTTC; D gene: TRBD2; J gene: TRBJ2-5; V gene: TRBV14; clone size: many
CDR3 protein: CASRPGQSLMFAFF; CDR3 DNA: TGTGCCAGCAGACCGGGACAGAGCCTCATGTTTGCTTTCTTT; D gene: TRBD1; J gene: TRBJ1-1; V gene: TRBV28; clone size: NA
CDR3 protein: CASSSGTSGYEQYF; CDR3 DNA: TGTGCCAGCAGCTCTGGGACTAGCGGCTACGAGCAGTACTTC; D gene: TRBD2; J gene: TRBJ2-7; V gene: TRBV5-6; clone size: many
CDR3 protein: CASSRKAYEQYF; CDR3 DNA: TGTGCCAGCAGTCGTAAGGCCTACGAGCAGTACTTC; D gene: NA; J gene: TRBJ2-7; V gene: TRBV6-4; clone size: NA
CDR3 protein: CASSQLDLEETQYF; CDR3 DNA: TGCGCCAGCAGCCAATTGGACTTAGAAGAGACCCAGTACTTC; D gene: NA; J gene: TRBJ2-5; V gene: TRBV4-1; clone size: few
CDR3 protein: CASSLTGTTGSYNEQFF; CDR3 DNA: TGTGCCAGCAGCTTAACCGGGACAACGGGCTCCTACAATGAGCAGTTCTTC; D gene: NA; J gene: TRBJ2-1; V gene: TRBV7-8; clone size: NA
CDR3 protein: CATSRPGTTNTGELFF; CDR3 DNA: TGTGCCACCAGCAGACCCGGGACTACTAACACCGGGGAGCTGTTTTTT; D gene: TRBD2; J gene: TRBJ2-2; V gene: TRBV15; clone size: few
CDR3 protein: CASSQGGTGELFF; CDR3 DNA: TGCGCCAGCAGCCAGGGTGGGACCGGGGAGCTGTTTTTT; D gene: NA; J gene: TRBJ2-2; V gene: TRBV5-1; clone size: many
CDR3 protein: CASSEQGTGEQYF; CDR3 DNA: TGTGCCAGCAGTGAACAGGGCACGGGCGAGCAGTACTTC; D gene: NA; J gene: TRBJ2-7; V gene: TRBV2; clone size: many
CDR3 protein: CASSLGWAGEGDEQYF; CDR3 DNA: TGTGCCAGCAGCTTAGGTTGGGCGGGAGAAGGTGACGAGCAGTACTTC; D gene: TRBD2; J gene: TRBJ2-7; V gene: TRBV7-9; clone size: many
CDR3 protein: CASSEYEATVHNEQFF; CDR3 DNA: TGTGCCAGCAGTGAATATGAGGCTACAGTCCACAATGAGCAGTTCTTC; D gene: NA; J gene: TRBJ2-1; V gene: TRBV25-1; clone size: few
CDR3 protein: CATPPPSGDSPTDTQYF; CDR3 DNA: TGCGCCACCCCCCCGCCGTCGGGGGACAGTCCCACAGATACGCAGTATTTT; D gene: NA; J gene: TRBJ2-3; V gene: TRBV5-1; clone size: many
CDR3 protein: CASSLAQTATYEQYF; CDR3 DNA: TGTGCCAGCAGCTTAGCGCAAACCGCCACCTACGAGCAGTACTTC; D gene: NA; J gene: TRBJ2-7; V gene: TRBV7-2; clone size: NA